These 15 T cell receptor beta chains were all obtained from the same sample, sequenced in a study of blood T cell repertoires in COVID-19. Sequenced by immunoSEQ multiplex PCR; TCRdb stores in-frame clones only, minus some. The sample includes about 260,000 clones, roughly 88% of them seen just once. The sequencing input was peripheral blood. The receptors were gathered from a human donor in a cohort sampled during active COVID-19.

This chain links TRBV19 with TRBJ2-7, with 10 bases lining up with TRBD2. CDR3 length: 16 residues. The germline gives CDR1 LNHDA, CDR2 SQIVND (reference sequence). V shed 6 bases, J shed 2 bases, and the junction held 10 bases outside the gene matches. DNA of the CDR3: TGTGCCAGTAGAGGAGCGGGAGGGTCCCTTCCCTACGAGCAGTACTTC. Amino acids: CASRGAGGSLPYEQYF. The whole variable domain, filled in from reference TRBV19 and TRBJ2-7, reads DGGITQSPKYLFRKEGQNVTLSCEQNLNHDAMYWYRQDPGQGLRLIYYSQIVNDFQKGDIAEGYSVSREKKESFPLTVTSAQKNPTAFYLCASRGAGGSLPYEQYFGPGTRLTVT.

The CDR3 reads CATSDLGQFLRWQYF. The CDR3 bases are TGTGCCACCAGTGATTTGGGGCAATTTCTACGATGGCAGTACTTC. V and J are TRBV24-1 and TRBJ2-7; no clear D gene. CDR3 size: 15 residues. Germline V gives CDR1 KGHDR, CDR2 SFDVKD. V was shortened by 0 bases and J by 9 bases, with 17 bases between the two germline ends.

The chain employs TRBV18 and TRBJ1-2, with 11 bases matching TRBD1. Per the germline V gene, CDR1 is KGHSH and CDR2 is LQKENI. J was trimmed by 6 bases and V by 3 bases; bases with no gene match: 15. The CDR3 is 18 amino acids. In DNA form, the CDR3 reads TGTGCCAGCTCACCTAACCGGGCAGGACAGGGGGCGTATGATGGCTACACCTTC. This gives the protein CASSPNRAGQGAYDGYTF.

This chain links TRBV19 with TRBJ2-1, with a tentative D call TRBD2 (6 bases). The CDR3 consists of 14 residues. Trimming took 5 bases from V and 2 from J, leaving 10 bases between them. The germline CDR1 and CDR2 sequences are LNHDA and SQIVND (reference sequence). The CDR3 is CASSPGDAYNEQFF. CDR3 in DNA: TGTGCCAGTAGTCCGGGAGACGCCTACAATGAGCAGTTCTTC.

The CDR3 DNA follows: TGTGCCAGCAGCTTAGAAACACCCAACACTGAAGCTTTCTTT. This codes for CASSLETPNTEAFF. V usage is TRBV7-9 and J usage is TRBJ1-1; D is undetermined. V gave up 1 base and J gave up 2 bases, with 8 bases separating them. Germline V gives CDR1 SEHNR, CDR2 FQNEAQ (reference sequence). CDR3 length: 14 amino acids.

This clone has more than one count but fewer than ten. The chain couples TRBV5-1 to TRBJ2-2; 12 nucleotides line up with TRBD1. The CDR3 is 15 residues long. Per germline, CDR1 SGHRS and CDR2 YFSETQ. J was trimmed by 6 bases and V by 2 bases; bases with no gene match: 2. The CDR3 nucleotides read TGCGCCAGCAGCTTTGGGACAGGGGGCTCCGGGGAGCTGTTTTTT. Its translation: CASSFGTGGSGELFF.

The V and J genes are TRBV4-3 and TRBJ1-4, with D perhaps matching TRBD1 (5 bases). The CDR3 contains 15 residues. Germline CDR1 and CDR2: LGHNA and YSLEER. The V gene lost 0 bases and the J gene lost 1 base, with 6 bases spanning the gap. The CDR3 is CASSQDDRTNEKLFF. As DNA, the CDR3 is TGCGCCAGCAGCCAAGATGACAGAACTAATGAAAAACTGTTTTTT.

The CDR3 region has the DNA TGTGCCATCAGTGAGTCGACAGTGATCGGCTACACCTTC. This gives the protein CAISESTVIGYTF. V usage is TRBV10-3 and J usage is TRBJ1-2, with D possibly matching TRBD1 (5 bases). The CDR3 runs to 13 residues. The ends were cut back, 0 bases at V and 8 bases at J, with 10 bases in the middle. From germline, CDR1 is ENHRY and CDR2 SYGVKD.

The V call is TRBV28, the J call TRBJ2-7, with 7 positions matching TRBD1. Germline V gene data show CDR1 as MDHEN and CDR2 as SYDVKM. V gave up 6 bases and J gave up 2 bases; unmatched junction bases: 13. CDR3 length: 16 residues. The CDR3 DNA follows: TGTGCCAGCAGGATGGGGCCGGGACAGCTAACCTACGAGCAGTACTTC. Its protein product is CASRMGPGQLTYEQYF.

This chain connects TRBV4-3 to TRBJ2-7; TRBD1 might be the D (6 bases). Germline V CDR1 and CDR2: LGHNA, YSLEER. This CDR3 is built from 14 residues. The V gene lost 5 bases and the J gene lost 7 bases, with 18 bases spanning the gap. CDR3 sequence reads: CASSYVRGSNEQYF. In DNA form, the CDR3 reads TGCGCCAGCAGCTATGTGAGGGGGTCGAATGAGCAGTACTTC.

The J gene is TRBJ1-1, the V gene TRBV20-1, with unresolved D. The ends were cut back, 3 bases at V and 7 bases at J, with 9 bases in the middle. The CDR3 totals 11 residues. Germline lookup yields CDR1 DFQATT and CDR2 SNEGSKA (reference sequence). In DNA form, the CDR3 reads TGCAGTGCTAGCGTAGTTCGTGAAGCTTTCTTT. Protein sequence: CSASVVREAFF.

The chain links TRBV6-6 to TRBJ1-1; 7 nucleotides line up with TRBD1. This CDR3 region has 14 residues. The V gene end was trimmed by 7 bases and the J gene end by 4 bases; junction bases not matched to a gene: 9. Germline V gene data show CDR1 as MNHNY and CDR2 as SVGAGI (reference sequence). The CDR3 DNA is TGTGCCAGCACCTACCGGGACAGCAGCACTGAAGCTTTCTTT. It specifies CASTYRDSSTEAFF.

The chain carries TRBV19 and TRBJ2-5; 7 bases agree with TRBD1. The CDR3 has 13 residues. J lost 4 bases, V lost 6 bases, and 5 bases had no gene match. Per germline, CDR1 LNHDA and CDR2 SQIVND (reference sequence). CDR3 loop: CASRTRDRETQYF. The CDR3 bases are TGTGCCAGTAGAACCCGGGACAGAGAGACCCAGTACTTC.

The chain's CDR3 is CASSGPAWDIRDEKLFF. In DNA, the CDR3 is TGTGCCAGCAGTGGACCCGCGTGGGACATTAGGGATGAAAAACTGTTTTTT. The chain links TRBV6-1 to TRBJ1-4; D is perhaps TRBD1 (6 bases). The CDR3 is made up of 17 amino acids. Looked up from germline, CDR1 is MNHNS and CDR2 is SASEGT. V lost 4 bases and J lost 6, with 21 bases in between.

This clone was counted once. The V and J genes are TRBV19 and TRBJ1-4, with D possibly TRBD1 on 5 matching bases. The length of the CDR3 is 14 residues. Trimming removed 7 bases from V and 2 bases from J, with 11 bases in between. CDR1 and CDR2 from the germline V gene are LNHDA and SQIVND (reference sequence). The CDR3 DNA follows: TGTGCCAGTACCGCGGGACTTACTAATGAAAAACTGTTTTTT. Encoded protein: CASTAGLTNEKLFF.